This record concerns one T cell receptor (beta chain) sequence. Its cognate antigen is unknown. The table came from immunoSEQ multiplex PCR; TCRdb's copy has only in-frame clones and leaves some out. The table records about 200,000 clones, 79% of them present only once. V was trimmed by 0 bases and J by 4 bases, leaving 13 bases between them. This CDR3 comprises 15 residues. This sample is part of a study of cytotoxic CD8 clonotypes in ibrutinib-treated CLL. The wider study: Partial responses totalled approximately 25 and complete responses 2; after median around 72 months, approximately 15 remained remitted and approximately twelve progressed. Study-level results: The study found clonality rose at ibrutinib response, then fell toward baseline at progression.

The sample consisted of PBMCs, taken after 12 months of ibrutinib treatment. This sequence originates from a human donor with chronic lymphocytic leukemia. V is TRBV23-1 and J is TRBJ2-7; weak D call: TRBD2 (6 bases). TRBV23-1 qualifies as an ORF whose function is uncertain. CDR3 sequence: CASSQSCGGTYEQYF. The CDR3 DNA is TGCGCCAGCAGTCAATCGTGTGGAGGGACGTACGAGCAGTACTTC.